This T cell receptor beta chain was obtained from a study of technical replicates of blood from a few donors. Sequencing was performed with immunoSEQ multiplex PCR; in TCRdb, only in-frame clones are kept and a portion is missing. Seen here are approximately 100,000 clones, 96% observed once, and the top ten hold roughly 0.21%. Germline V gene sequence: CDR1 SGHRS, CDR2 YFSETQ. J was trimmed by 0 bases and V by 2 bases; bases with no gene match: 7. CDR3 length: 17 residues. Sample: T cells isolated from PBMCs. V usage is TRBV5-1 and J usage is TRBJ1-4; 7 nucleotides agree with TRBD1. The receptor was derived from a human donor in good health. DNA of the CDR3: TGCGCCAGCAGCTTAGGGGGACAGATAACAACTAATGAAAAACTGTTTTTT. It yields the protein CASSLGGQITTNEKLFF.